One sample yielded the 7 T cell receptor beta chains listed below, sequenced in a study of cytomegalovirus exposure and HLA in healthy donors. Primers: 60 Vbeta forward and 13 Jbeta reverse. Data came from immunoSEQ multiplex PCR; TCRdb stores just in-frame clones and leaves some out. Here the sample spans about 120,000 clones, around two thirds being singletons. Sequenced input: PBMCs. The receptor source for this set is a woman aged 40 to 49 in good health and CMV-seropositive.

The V call is TRBV7-2, the J call TRBJ1-3, with D uncertain. This CDR3 region has 16 residues. V was trimmed by 1 base and J by 0 bases, leaving 10 bases between them. Germline lookup yields CDR1 SGHTA and CDR2 FQGNSA. CDR3 sequence (DNA): TGTGCCAGCAGCTTAGGATTACCTAGCTCTGGAAACACCATATATTTT. It codes for CASSLGLPSSGNTIYF.

J is TRBJ2-4 and V is TRBV6-5; 7 bases match TRBD1. CDR1 is MNHEY and CDR2 is SVGAGI in the germline V gene. J lost 4 bases, V lost 2 bases, and 2 bases had no gene match. The CDR3 totals 14 residues. CDR3 DNA: TGTGCCAGCAGTTACGACAGGGCGAAAAACATTCAGTACTTC. This gives the protein CASSYDRAKNIQYF.

The rearrangement uses TRBV2 and TRBJ2-5; TRBD2 matches 7 bases. TRBJ2-7 matches the DNA end more closely, so the J call is doubtful. CDR3 length: 16 amino acids. Germline V gene lookup returns CDR1 SNHLY and CDR2 FYNNEI. CDR3 in DNA: TGTGCCAGCAGATCATCGATCTCGGGGGGTTGGGGCGAGCAGTACTTC. Amino acids: CASRSSISGGWGEQYF.

This clone was picked up a small number of times. The chain is built from TRBV10-3 and TRBJ1-1; 9 positions agree with TRBD1. This CDR3 is 15 amino acids long. Germline V gene data show CDR1 as ENHRY and CDR2 as SYGVKD. V shed 8 bases and J 5 bases; nucleotides not matched to a gene: 12. The CDR3 reads CAISNPIDRGTEAFF. The CDR3 DNA is TGTGCCATCTCCAATCCGATAGACAGGGGGACTGAAGCTTTCTTT.

This sequence joins TRBV11-2 and TRBJ2-7; 9 nucleotides line up with TRBD2. Trimming at V came to 5 bases and at J to 2 bases, leaving 10 bases not matched to a gene. Germline V gene lookup returns CDR1 SGHAT and CDR2 FQNNGV. The CDR3 is 16 amino acids. The CDR3 nucleotides are TGTGCCAGCAGCCGGGGGGCTAGCGGGACCCCCTACGAGCAGTACTTC. It encodes CASSRGASGTPYEQYF.

The rearrangement uses TRBV27 and TRBJ2-7; 10 bases match TRBD1. V shed 6 bases and J 4 bases; nucleotides not matched to a gene: 6. CDR1 is MNHEY, CDR2 SMNVEV, per germline (reference sequence). The CDR3 consists of 14 residues. The CDR3 nucleotides are TGTGCCAGCAGGAGGACAGGGGGGAAATACGAGCAGTACTTC. Translating it yields CASRRTGGKYEQYF.

The rearrangement uses TRBV11-3 and TRBJ2-1, with 11 bases aligning to TRBD1. Germline CDR1 reads SGHNT; CDR2 reads YENEEA. This CDR3 has 16 amino acids. The V and J ends lost 3 bases and 8 bases, in that order; junction bases with no gene match: 9. CDR3 protein: CASSFGDRGASDEQFF. The CDR3 nucleotides read TGTGCCAGCAGCTTCGGGGACAGGGGGGCTTCGGATGAGCAGTTCTTC.